The present entry profiles one T cell receptor beta chain with its context. Its antigen is unknown. Within one base of it there is no much larger clone, and no base qualities were kept. Other DNA sequences in the same sample also yield this CDR3. The donors were healthy, HIV-negative adults who had no recently reported acute infections or vaccinations. Every donor was a Caucasian adult living in Nashville, Tennessee, USA. CD4+ T cells were enriched through magnetic negative selection, after which naive cells were positively selected on CD45RA and the remaining negative fraction served as the memory subset. Blood was collected by leukapheresis, and PBMCs were isolated by Ficoll-Histopaque density gradient centrifugation and then cryopreserved in liquid nitrogen vapor phase. Purity and quantity of every magnetically sorted T cell population were checked by analytical flow cytometry. Genomic DNA was isolated from each sorted fraction and quantified by UV absorbance on a Nanodrop 2000c.

The sample originates from a study of shared clonotypes between healthy human individuals (dated by TCRdb to between 2020 and 2021). Regarding the study in general: Three men and a couple of women, aged 18 to 49 years, made up the cohort. To increase sequencing depth and limit assay-specific biases, different laboratories used diverse techniques to prepare libraries and sequence TCR repertoires. Leukapheresis yielded between about 0.85 and 9.5 billion PBMCs per donor. To estimate repertoire size and how much clonotype sharing occurs between individuals, the study deeply sequenced the blood TCR repertoires of about five healthy adults. For each donor, CD4 naive and CD4 memory were each run on three plates, CD8 naive on two plates, and CD8 memory on one plate.

V is clipped by 1 base and J by 4 bases, and the sequence between their germline boundaries is 12 bases long. The CDR3 runs 15 amino acids, cysteine and phenylalanine included. The entry retains the CDR3 DNA only, 45 bases that are in frame from base 1. CDR1 and CDR2 are drawn from the germline V gene: SGHRS, YFSETQ. Overall results and qualifications from the work: Sampling was limited to blood, and TCR repertoires in tissue likely differ from TCR repertoires in blood. Even with the large sequencing depth, rarefaction of the sorted-subset datasets indicated that sequencing was incomplete. The genetic and exposure-history diversity represented was limited by the small number of donors. Pairwise subsampling led to the expectation that sequencing depth would affect the degree of clonotype sharing among donors. Compared with non-shared clonotypes, the clonotypes found in all four sorted-subset donors had higher generation probabilities. Larger estimated clonotype richness was generally found for naive subsets than for memory subsets. Roughly 5% of naive CD4, 3.5% of naive CD8, 2% to 2.5% of memory CD4, and more than 0.35% of memory CD8 clonotypes were shared across a handful of donors.

Using the deep immunoSEQ assay, multiplex PCR amplified TCR CDR3 regions from genomic DNA. Genomic DNA extracted from each cell subset was distributed evenly over all wells of several immunoSEQ 96-well plates, and each plate served as one replicate. Each replicate PCR for sorted subsets received about 0.2 ug genomic DNA, equal to around 32,000 T cell genomes. Purified libraries were measured with a Qubit 3.0 fluorometer, size-checked on a Bioanalyzer 2100, and measured again with the KAPA Library Quantification kit. Each immunoSEQ 96-well plate was sequenced on its own single-read 150-cycle Illumina NextSeq 550 flow cell. The paper's data handling went like this. Because the immunoSEQ output included only junctional sequences and no quality scores, the filtering could not be the same as the filtering used for full-length reads. To assign V/J genes and CDR3, sequences were annotated using PyIR, a Python wrapper for IgBLAST v1.9, with IMGT germline references. Reads with weak V/J assignments (E-value above 1e-6), missing CDR3, stop codons, out-of-frame junctions, or ambiguous translated residues were removed. A V3J clonotype was defined by an identical inferred V gene, J gene, and CDR3 amino acid sequence. The percentage overlap between two repertoires was calculated by dividing the number of shared unique clonotypes by the size of the smaller repertoire. Three approaches were used to assess repertoire richness: RTK rarefaction, the Chao1 estimator, and Recon v2.1 estimates of unobserved clonotypes. Generation probabilities for all TCRbeta clonotypes obtained by the gDNA method from several donors were computed using OLGA. Held by TCRdb, this immuneACCESS table contains in-frame sequences only and omits some clones. Under half of the omission traces to an unresolved V gene where checked; the cause of the rest is unknown. From that table come the V and J calls and clone size; the DNA was used to work out D and trimming. The sample yields 550,000 to 700,000 clones; around four fifths were counted once. 1.5% to 2% of the sample goes to the ten largest clones.

Material for sequencing was memory CD4+ T cells sorted from blood. According to the study, the label for this sample's cell subset or site signals: CD45RA-negative fraction. This receptor was taken from a woman aged 25 to 39 in good health. The chain links TRBV5-1 with TRBJ2-1; TRBD2 is a possible D gene, resting on 5 matching bases. The nucleotides are TGCGCCAGCAGCTTGTCCAGCGGAGGTTACAATGAGCAGTTCTTC. Translated, it gives CASSLSSGGYNEQFF.